The entry that follows covers one TCR beta chain sequence. Its antigen is as yet unknown. Cells sorted by CD45RO/CCR7/CD25/CD127/CD95/CD27 comprised CD4+ naive, central memory, regulatory and stem cell-like memory cells. Trimming removed 6 bases from V and 2 bases from J, with 14 bases in between. The CDR3 runs to 15 residues. Germline assignment: CDR1 MNHEY and CDR2 SVGAGI. The source of the sample is a study of beta chain features in type 1 diabetes. Whole-study findings and limits: Sampled from patients, naive, central memory and Treg TCRB repertoires appeared more similar than those sampled from healthy donors. A moderate, significant TCRB CDR3 shortening appeared in type 1 diabetes across four CD4+ subsets.

What was sequenced were expressed TCRB transcripts, since all of the isolated RNA had been reverse transcribed. The repertoire was sequenced with immunoSEQ multiplex PCR; TCRdb's copy has only in-frame clones and lacks some. The sample records hundreds of thousands of clones, 11% to 15% being singletons. Input material: naive CD4+ T cells from blood. The TCR originated in a young man with type 1 diabetes. The V call is TRBV6-5, the J call TRBJ2-1; D is unclear. CDR3 nucleotides: TGTGCCAGCAGAACCGCGGTCCCCCCCTACAATGAGCAGTTCTTC. It translates to CASRTAVPPYNEQFF.